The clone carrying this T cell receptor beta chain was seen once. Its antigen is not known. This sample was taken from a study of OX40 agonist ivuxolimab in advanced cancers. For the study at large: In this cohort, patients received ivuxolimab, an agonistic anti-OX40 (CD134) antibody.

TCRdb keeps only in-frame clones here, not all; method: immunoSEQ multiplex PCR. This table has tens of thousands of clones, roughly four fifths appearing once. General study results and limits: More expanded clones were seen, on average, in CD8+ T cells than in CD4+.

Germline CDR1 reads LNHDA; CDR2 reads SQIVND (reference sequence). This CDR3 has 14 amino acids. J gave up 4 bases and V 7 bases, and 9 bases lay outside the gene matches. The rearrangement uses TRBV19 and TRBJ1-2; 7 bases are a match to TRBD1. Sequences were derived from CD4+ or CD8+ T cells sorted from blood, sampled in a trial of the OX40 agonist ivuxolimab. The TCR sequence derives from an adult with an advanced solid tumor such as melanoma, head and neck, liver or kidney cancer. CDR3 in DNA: TGTGCCAGTACGAACAGGGGTAGGGGCTATGGCTACACCTTC. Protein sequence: CASTNRGRGYGYTF.